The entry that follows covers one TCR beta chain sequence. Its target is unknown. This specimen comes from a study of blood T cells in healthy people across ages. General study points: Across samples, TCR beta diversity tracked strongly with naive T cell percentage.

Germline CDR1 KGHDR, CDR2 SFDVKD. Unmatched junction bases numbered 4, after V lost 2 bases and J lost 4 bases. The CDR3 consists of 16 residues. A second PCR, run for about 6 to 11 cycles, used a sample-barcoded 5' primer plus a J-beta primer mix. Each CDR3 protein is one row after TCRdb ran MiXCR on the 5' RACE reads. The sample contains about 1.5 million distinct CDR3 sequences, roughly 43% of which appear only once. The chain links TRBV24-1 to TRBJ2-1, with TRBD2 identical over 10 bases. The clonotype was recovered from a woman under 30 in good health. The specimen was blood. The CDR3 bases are TGTGCCACCAGTGATTGGGAGCGGGGGGGATACAATGAGCAGTTCTTC. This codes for CATSDWERGGYNEQFF.